The sequence of this T cell receptor beta chain was determined in a study of identical twins. Study results and limitations: The study found weaker excess twin sharing in beta out-of-frame sequences. Out-of-frame TCR alpha sharing observed in monozygotic twins exceeded model estimates.

Remarks on this clonotype: Its antigen remains unknown.

Through template switching, a universal primer site was introduced, and the cDNA contained unique molecular identifiers. TCRdb re-called the 5' RACE reads with MiXCR, one entry per CDR3 protein. The table lists some 900,000 distinct CDR3 sequences, approximately 13% of them singletons, with 1.5% to 2% in the top ten. Germline CDR1 reads SGHAT; CDR2 reads FQNNGV. The CDR3 runs 18 residues. With 4 bases removed from V and 0 bases from J, the gap between germline ends came to 16 bases. The sample also formed part of further work on yellow fever vaccine responses in identical twins.

The sample taken for sequencing was PBMCs. The gene calls are TRBV11-2 and TRBJ2-6; no reliable D call. The TCR was taken from a woman younger than 30 in good health. CDR3: CASSSTWALPSGANVLTF. The DNA of the CDR3 is TGTGCCAGCAGCTCAACCTGGGCTTTGCCCTCTGGGGCCAACGTCCTGACTTTC.